This T cell receptor (beta chain) stems from a study of metastatic and nonmetastatic thyroid tumors. TCRdb re-called clones via MiXCR from the PCR reads. The data contain some 54,000 clones, over 15% of them singletons. Among the patients, none had received any treatment before thyroid surgery. This clone was detected many times. Trimming shortened V by 4 bases and J by 4 bases, and 13 bases separated the two germline ends. Germline V CDR1 and CDR2: SNHLY, FYNNEI. This CDR3 is 14 amino acids long. The source material was blood. The receptor was derived from a female donor with papillary thyroid cancer or a benign thyroid nodule (not recorded which). Some clones in this sample may be carry-over from other donors' samples. This chain connects TRBV2 to TRBJ1-2; TRBD1 might be the D (5 bases). For the CDR3, the DNA is TGTGCCAGCAGTGGAGGCAGGGCCCCCTATGGCTACACCTTC. This encodes CASSGGRAPYGYTF.